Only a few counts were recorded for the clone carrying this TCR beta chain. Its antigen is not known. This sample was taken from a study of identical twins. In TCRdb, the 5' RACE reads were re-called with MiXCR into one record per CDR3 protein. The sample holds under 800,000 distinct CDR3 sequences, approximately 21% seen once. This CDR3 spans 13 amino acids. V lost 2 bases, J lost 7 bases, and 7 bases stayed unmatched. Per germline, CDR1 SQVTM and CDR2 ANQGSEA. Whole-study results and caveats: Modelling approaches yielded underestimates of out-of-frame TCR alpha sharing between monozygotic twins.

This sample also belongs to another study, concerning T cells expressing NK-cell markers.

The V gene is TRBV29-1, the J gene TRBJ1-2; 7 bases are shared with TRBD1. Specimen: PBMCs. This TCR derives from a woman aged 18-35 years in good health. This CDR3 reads CSVEPQGGGGYTF. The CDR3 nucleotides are TGCAGCGTTGAACCGCAGGGGGGTGGTGGCTACACCTTC.